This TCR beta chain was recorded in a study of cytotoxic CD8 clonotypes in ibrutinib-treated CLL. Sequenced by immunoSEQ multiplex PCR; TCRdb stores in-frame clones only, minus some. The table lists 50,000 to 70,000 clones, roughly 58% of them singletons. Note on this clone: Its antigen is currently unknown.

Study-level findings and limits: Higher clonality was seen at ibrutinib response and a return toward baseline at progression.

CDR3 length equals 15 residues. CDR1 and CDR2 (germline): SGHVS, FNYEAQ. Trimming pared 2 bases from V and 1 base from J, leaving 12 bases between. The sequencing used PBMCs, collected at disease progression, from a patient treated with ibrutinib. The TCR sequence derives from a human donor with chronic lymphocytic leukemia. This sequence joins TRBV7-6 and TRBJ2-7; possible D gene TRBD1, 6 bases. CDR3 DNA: TGTGCCAGCAGCTTATCGGACAGTCTTTCCTACGAGCAGTACTTC. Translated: CASSLSDSLSYEQYF.